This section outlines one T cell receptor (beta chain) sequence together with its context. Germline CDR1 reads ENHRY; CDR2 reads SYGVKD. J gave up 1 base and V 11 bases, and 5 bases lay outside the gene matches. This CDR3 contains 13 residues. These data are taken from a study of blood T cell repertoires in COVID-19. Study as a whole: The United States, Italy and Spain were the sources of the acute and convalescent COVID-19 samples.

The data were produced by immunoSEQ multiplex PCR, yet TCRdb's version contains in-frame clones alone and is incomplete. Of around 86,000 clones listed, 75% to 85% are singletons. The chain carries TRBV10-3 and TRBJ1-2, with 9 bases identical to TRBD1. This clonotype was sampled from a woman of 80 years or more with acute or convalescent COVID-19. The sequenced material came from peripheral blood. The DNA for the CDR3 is TGTGCCTCCCGGGACAGGGATAACTATGGCTACACCTTC. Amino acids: CASRDRDNYGYTF.